The 30 T cell receptor beta chains below were found in one sample sequenced in a study of T cells after yellow fever vaccination. Each CDR3 protein is one row after TCRdb ran MiXCR on the 5' RACE reads. The repertoire holds 99,000 or so distinct CDR3 sequences, approximately 5.5% seen once, with under 50% in the top ten. This specimen consisted of CD8+ T cells sorted from PBMCs, obtained 10 days after the yellow fever booster vaccination. These receptors originate from a man aged 18-30 years who received the YFV17D yellow fever vaccine.

This CDR3 is CASSLTGSNYGYTF. In DNA, the CDR3 is TGTGCCAGCAGCTTAACGGGCTCTAACTATGGCTACACCTTC. The rearrangement joins TRBV7-2 to TRBJ1-2; D gene unclear. The CDR3 spans 14 residues. With 2 bases removed from V and 0 bases from J, the gap between germline ends came to 7 bases. CDR1 is SGHTA and CDR2 is FQGNSA in the germline V gene. The full variable domain, with the rest looked up from reference TRBV7-2 and TRBJ1-2, is GAGVSQSPSNKVTEKGKDVELRCDPISGHTALYWYRQSLGQGLEFLIYFQGNSAPDKSGLPSDRFSAERTGGSVSTLTIQRTQQEDSAVYLCASSLTGSNYGYTFGSGTRLTVV.

The chain uses TRBV20-1 and TRBJ2-2, with 8 bases matching TRBD1. The ends lost 4 bases at V and 3 bases at J; junction bases unmatched: 7. CDR1 and CDR2 (germline): DFQATT, SNEGSKA (reference sequence). The CDR3 is made up of 15 amino acids. Here the CDR3 DNA reads TGCAGTGCTATCCCCGACAGGGGCGACACCGGGGAGCTGTTTTTT. Translation gives CSAIPDRGDTGELFF.

The chain combines TRBV24-1 with TRBJ2-1; TRBD1 matches 8 bases. The CDR3 runs to 14 residues. CDR1 is KGHDR and CDR2 is SFDVKD in the germline V gene. V gave up 4 bases and J gave up 5 bases; unmatched junction bases: 3. The CDR3 loop reads CATSDPTGDNEQFF. The CDR3 region has the DNA TGTGCCACCAGTGACCCGACAGGGGACAATGAGCAGTTCTTC.

This clonotype has only a few counts. The rearrangement uses TRBV7-6 and TRBJ1-2; 7 bases agree with TRBD1. CDR3 length equals 15 residues. Germline V CDR1 and CDR2: SGHVS, FNYEAQ. J gave up 5 bases and V 1 base, and 7 bases lay outside the gene matches. Here the CDR3 reads CASSLEAGGLYGYTF. For the CDR3, the DNA is TGTGCCAGCAGCTTAGAAGCAGGGGGGCTTTATGGCTACACCTTC. The whole variable domain, filled in from reference TRBV7-6 and TRBJ1-2, reads GAGVSQSPRYKVTKRGQDVALRCDPISGHVSLYWYRQALGQGPEFLTYFNYEAQQDKSGLPNDRFSAERPEGSISTLTIQRTEQRDSAMYRCASSLEAGGLYGYTFGSGTRLTVV.

The chain carries TRBV20-1 and TRBJ2-7; no clear D. The CDR3 runs 15 residues. Germline CDR1 DFQATT, CDR2 SNEGSKA (reference sequence). V lost 1 base, J lost 1 base, and 14 bases lay in between. In DNA form, the CDR3 reads TGCAGTGCTAGAGGATACGAGACACCTTCCTACGAGCAGTACTTC. This sequence encodes CSARGYETPSYEQYF.

This rearrangement joins TRBV3-1 to TRBJ2-5, with D unresolved. This CDR3 region has 10 residues. In germline, CDR1 is LGHDT, CDR2 YNNKEL (reference sequence). V was pared by 2 bases and J by 7 bases, with 2 bases between. CDR3 amino acids: CASSQTTQYF. The CDR3 coding sequence is TGTGCCAGCAGCCAAACGACCCAGTACTTC.

This clonotype showed up just once. The chain combines TRBV28 with TRBJ1-1; D remains ambiguous. The CDR3 consists of 14 residues. Trimming removed 3 bases from V and 3 bases from J, with 11 bases in between. Per germline, CDR1 MDHEN and CDR2 SYDVKM. In nucleotides, the CDR3 is TGTGCCAGCAGTTTTCGACTGACGGACACTGAAGCTTTCTTT. This codes for CASSFRLTDTEAFF.

This clonotype was observed a handful of times. V gene TRBV7-6 combines with J gene TRBJ1-6, with D maybe TRBD1 (5 bases). V was pared by 5 bases and J by 8 bases, with 16 bases between. Per germline, CDR1 SGHVS and CDR2 FNYEAQ. The CDR3 extends over 15 amino acids. This CDR3 is CASSRMGRAHSPLHF. Here the CDR3 DNA reads TGTGCCAGCAGCCGGATGGGCAGGGCTCATTCACCCCTCCACTTT.

This clonotype appeared a few times. The chain links TRBV10-3 to TRBJ2-1; no reliable D call. Germline CDR1 reads ENHRY; CDR2 reads SYGVKD. Trimming took 10 bases from V and 1 from J, leaving 11 bases between them. CDR3 size: 13 residues. CDR3 region: CATLTESYNEQFF. The CDR3 DNA reads as TGTGCCACCTTGACGGAGTCCTACAATGAGCAGTTCTTC.

The gene calls are TRBV29-1 and TRBJ2-3, with 7 bases fitting TRBD2. The CDR3 contains 15 residues. Germline trimming cut 1 base from V and 1 base from J; bases unmatched to any gene: 5. The germline V gene encodes CDR1 SQVTM and CDR2 ANQGSEA. The CDR3 is CSVEAGRGGTDTQYF. The CDR3 DNA is TGCAGCGTTGAAGCGGGACGGGGGGGCACAGATACGCAGTATTTT.

This clonotype has just a few counts. The rearrangement uses TRBV6-1 and TRBJ1-1; 7 nucleotides align to TRBD1. CDR3 length equals 15 residues. Looked up from germline, CDR1 is MNHNS and CDR2 is SASEGT. V dropped 7 bases and J dropped 2; count of bases not matched to a gene: 10. The CDR3 DNA reads TGTGCCAGCAATGCTCTCGGACAGGTTAACACTGAAGCTTTCTTT. It codes for CASNALGQVNTEAFF.

Only a few counts were recorded for this clonotype. The V and J genes are TRBV5-8 and TRBJ1-5, with TRBD1 as a possible D gene (5 bases). CDR3 size: 15 residues. Trimming left V 1 base short and J 7 bases short, with 15 bases between. Germline V gene sequence: CDR1 SGHTS, CDR2 YDEGEE. The CDR3 nucleotides read TGTGCCAGCAGCTTGTACGAGGGGACGGAGCAGCCCCAGCATTTT. Amino acids: CASSLYEGTEQPQHF.

With respect to this clonotype: A much more abundant neighbour one base away suggests this may be a read error. The chain employs TRBV19 and TRBJ2-1; D gene uncertain. The CDR3 covers 16 residues. Trimming pared 2 bases from V and 5 bases from J, leaving 16 bases between. CDR1 is LNHDA and CDR2 is SQIVND in the germline V gene (reference sequence). The CDR3 coding sequence is TGTGCCAGTAGTATAACCCCGAGCTGGGCGAACAATGAGCAGTTCTTC. Translating gives CASSITPSWANNEQFF.

This clonotype was observed a handful of times. V and J are TRBV19 and TRBJ1-2; TRBD1 is a possible D gene (5 bases). V lost 7 bases to trimming and J lost 1 base, with 16 bases between them. The germline gives CDR1 LNHDA, CDR2 SQIVND (reference sequence). This CDR3 contains 15 residues. The CDR3 nucleotides are TGTGCCAGTACTCCATCCGGGACGGGTAACTATGGCTACACCTTC. Amino acids: CASTPSGTGNYGYTF.

The rearrangement uses TRBV7-8 and TRBJ2-4, with no clear D. Trimming removed 5 bases from V and 7 bases from J, with 9 bases in between. CDR3 length: 12 amino acids. Germline CDR1 SGHVS, CDR2 FQNEAQ. DNA for the CDR3: TGTGCCAGCAGCCCACCTTGGAACATTCAGTACTTC. Protein product: CASSPPWNIQYF.

V gene TRBV2 combines with J gene TRBJ1-5; no clear D gene. V was clipped by 7 bases and J by 5 bases, with 15 bases between them. Germline V gene sequence: CDR1 SNHLY, CDR2 FYNNEI. This CDR3 has 14 amino acids. CDR3 loop: CASTPGLGDQPQHF. In nucleotides, the CDR3 is TGTGCCAGCACTCCGGGCCTGGGAGATCAGCCCCAGCATTTT. Complete variable domain (other parts from reference TRBV2 and TRBJ1-5): EPEVTQTPSHQVTQMGQEVILRCVPISNHLYFYWYRQILGQKVEFLVSFYNNEISEKSEIFDDQFSVERPDGSNFTLKIRSTKLEDSAMYFCASTPGLGDQPQHFGDGTRLSIL.

This chain links TRBV7-2 with TRBJ1-3; D is unclear. The CDR3 runs 14 residues. CDR1 is SGHTA and CDR2 is FQGNSA in the germline V gene. V lost 3 bases, J lost 1 base, and 7 bases lay in between. The CDR3 DNA follows: TGTGCCAGCAGCTTCGGCTGGTCTGGAAACACCATATATTTT. Translated, it gives CASSFGWSGNTIYF.

In this sample, this clonotype turned up many times. This chain joins TRBV3-1 and TRBJ2-2; D ambiguous. V was pared by 0 bases and J by 3 bases, with 8 bases between. Germline-derived CDR1 and CDR2 are LGHDT and YNNKEL (reference sequence). CDR3 size: 15 residues. Here the CDR3 reads CASSQEVADTGELFF. In DNA form, the CDR3 reads TGTGCCAGCAGCCAAGAAGTGGCAGACACCGGGGAGCTGTTTTTT.

The chain recombines TRBV12-3 or TRBV12-4 with TRBJ2-7; maybe TRBD2 (5 bases). The CDR3 has 14 residues. V was trimmed by 1 base and J by 2 bases, leaving 9 bases between them. The CDR3 DNA is TGTGCCAGCAGTTTAGGTCAGACTACCTACGAGCAGTACTTC. Translating it yields CASSLGQTTYEQYF.

This clonotype was recorded a few times. J is TRBJ2-1 and V is TRBV7-3, with 10 bases that match TRBD2. V lost 3 bases to trimming and J lost 8 bases; unmatched junction nucleotides: 10. This CDR3 has 16 amino acids. Germline CDR1 and CDR2: SGHTA and FQGTGA. This CDR3 is CASSFLAGESSDEQFF. The CDR3 DNA sequence: TGTGCCAGCAGCTTCCTAGCGGGGGAGTCATCAGATGAGCAGTTCTTC.

The V gene is TRBV9, the J gene TRBJ1-2; D uncertain. Germline V gene data show CDR1 as SGDLS and CDR2 as YYNGEE. Trimming shortened V by 4 bases and J by 0 bases, and 13 bases separated the two germline ends. CDR3 length equals 15 residues. The CDR3 sequence is CASSMGIGTNYGYTF. The CDR3 DNA sequence: TGTGCCAGCAGCATGGGGATTGGGACTAACTATGGCTACACCTTC.

The rearrangement joins TRBV29-1 to TRBJ2-7, with D hard to call. Trimming took 4 bases from V and 4 from J, leaving 11 bases between them. CDR1 is SQVTM, CDR2 ANQGSEA, per germline. The CDR3 totals 12 residues. The CDR3 is CSVATLGYEQYF. The CDR3 DNA reads as TGCAGCGTTGCGACCCTCGGGTACGAGCAGTACTTC.

The chain is built from TRBV4-1 and TRBJ2-3, with 7 bases aligning to TRBD1. The length of the CDR3 is 19 residues. Germline CDR1 MGHRA, CDR2 YSYEKL. V lost 3 bases and J lost 4; bases outside the gene matches: 19. The CDR3 spells CASSHLRPGPDRSADTQYF. The CDR3 DNA is TGCGCCAGCAGCCACCTCCGCCCTGGACCGGACAGGTCAGCAGATACGCAGTATTTT.

This clonotype was seen a few times. The chain combines TRBV6-2 or TRBV6-3 with TRBJ2-3; TRBD2 matches at 9 bases. Trimming took 2 bases from V and 4 from J; bases not matched to a gene: 4. The germline gives CDR1 MNHEY, CDR2 SVGEGT. This CDR3 region has 15 residues. The CDR3 DNA reads TGTGCCAGCAGTTACAATGCGGGGGGGCCAGATACGCAGTATTTT. As protein: CASSYNAGGPDTQYF.

This clonotype was detected only a few times. The V gene is TRBV5-1, the J gene TRBJ1-2; TRBD1 matches at 7 bases. The V gene's germline CDR1 is SGHRS and CDR2 YFSETQ. The V segment lost 3 bases and the J segment 4 bases; nucleotides outside the gene matches: 6. The CDR3 contains 14 residues. CDR3 sequence (DNA): TGCGCCAGCAGCTACGACAGGGTCGGCTATGGCTACACCTTC. This gives the protein CASSYDRVGYGYTF.

Ten or more counts support this clonotype. The chain is built from TRBV9 and TRBJ2-3; D might be TRBD2 (6 bases). CDR1 is SGDLS, CDR2 YYNGEE, per germline. The CDR3 extends over 18 amino acids. V was pared by 3 bases and J by 5 bases, with 25 bases between. The CDR3 sequence: CASSGLPGLKMPGDTQYF. The CDR3 DNA reads as TGTGCCAGCAGCGGCCTCCCTGGACTAAAAATGCCGGGAGATACGCAGTATTTT.

This clonotype was seen repeatedly, ten times or more. The chain employs TRBV20-1 and TRBJ1-1, with a possible D match to TRBD1 (6 bases). Germline V CDR1 and CDR2: DFQATT, SNEGSKA (reference sequence). V was pared by 0 bases and J by 4 bases, with 12 bases between. This CDR3 has 14 amino acids. Written as DNA, the CDR3 is TGCAGTGCTAGAGATCCGGACAGAATCACTGAAGCTTTCTTT. It translates to CSARDPDRITEAFF.

This rearrangement joins TRBV20-1 to TRBJ1-1; tentatively, D is TRBD1 (5 bases). CDR3 length: 14 residues. Trimming took off 2 bases at V and 3 bases at J, with 13 bases between the two ends. Germline CDR1 DFQATT, CDR2 SNEGSKA (reference sequence). In DNA, the CDR3 is TGCAGTGCTAGATTGGGGACCGGTCACACTGAAGCTTTCTTT. Amino acids: CSARLGTGHTEAFF.

The rearrangement uses TRBV14 and TRBJ1-1, with D perhaps matching TRBD1 (5 bases). The ends were cut back, 0 bases at V and 7 bases at J, with 12 bases in the middle. The CDR3 is 14 amino acids. The V gene's germline CDR1 is SGHDN and CDR2 FVKESK. CDR3 DNA: TGTGCCAGCAGCCAAGACGCAGGGTTTTATGAAGCTTTCTTT. Amino acids: CASSQDAGFYEAFF.

In its sample, this clonotype was seen many times. The rearrangement joins TRBV7-9 to TRBJ2-7, with 8 bases that match TRBD1. With V trimmed by 5 bases and J by 4 bases, 7 bases remained unmatched. CDR1 is SEHNR and CDR2 is FQNEAQ in the germline V gene (reference sequence). CDR3 size: 14 residues. The DNA for the CDR3 is TGTGCCAGCAGCCCTCAGGACAGGGATTACGAGCAGTACTTC. Its protein is CASSPQDRDYEQYF.